These 18 T cell receptor beta chains were all obtained from the same sample, sequenced in a study of human T cells and chemical hapten exposure. One entry per CDR3 protein, called by TCRdb with MiXCR from the RACE reads. This table holds around 75,000 distinct CDR3 sequences, about a tenth found once. Time point of the sample: patch test 2, 6 weeks after DPC sensitization. As to treatment: therapeutic diphenylcyclopropenone sensitization with weekly scalp DPC. The input for sequencing was whole blood, taken in connection with sensitization to the hapten diphenylcyclopropenone (DPC). These receptors were taken from a woman aged 45-59 years with alopecia areata. Some clones in this sample may be carry-over from other donors' samples.

This clonotype was observed a few times. The V gene is TRBV20-1, the J gene TRBJ1-2, with D possibly TRBD1 on 5 matching bases. The CDR3 is 13 amino acids. Germline-derived CDR1 and CDR2 are DFQATT and SNEGSKA (reference sequence). V was shortened by 0 bases and J by 5 bases, with 10 bases between the two germline ends. CDR3 sequence: CSARDRGSYGYTF. The CDR3 DNA sequence: TGCAGTGCTAGAGATAGGGGTTCTTATGGCTACACCTTC.

Many counts were recorded for this clonotype. The V gene is TRBV3-1, the J gene TRBJ2-7, with 8 positions matching TRBD2. CDR1 LGHDT and CDR2 YNNKEL come from the germline V gene (reference sequence). The V gene end was trimmed by 1 base and the J gene end by 3 bases; junction bases not matched to a gene: 8. The CDR3 contains 16 residues. The CDR3 DNA follows: TGTGCCAGCAGCCAAGCGGGGCAGCGGGGGTTCTACGAGCAGTACTTC. Translated, it gives CASSQAGQRGFYEQYF.

The chain has TRBV5-1 and TRBJ2-7, with 12 bases lining up with TRBD2. The CDR3 is made up of 15 amino acids. V lost 4 bases to trimming and J lost 7 bases; unmatched junction nucleotides: 9. Germline values: CDR1 SGHRS, CDR2 YFSETQ. CDR3 protein: CASSAGLAGPWEQYF. The CDR3 DNA sequence: TGCGCCAGCAGCGCTGGACTAGCGGGGCCCTGGGAGCAGTACTTC. Variable domain in full (rest from reference TRBV5-1 and TRBJ2-7): KAGVTQTPRYLIKTRGQQVTLSCSPISGHRSVSWYQQTPGQGLQFLFEYFSETQRNKGNFPGRFSGRQFSNSRSEMNVSTLELGDSALYLCASSAGLAGPWEQYFGPGTRLTVT.

This clonotype has just a few counts. J is TRBJ2-3 and V is TRBV6-6; a weak D match, TRBD2 (6 bases). Germline values: CDR1 MNHNY, CDR2 SVGAGI (reference sequence). The CDR3 totals 14 residues. V was pared by 8 bases and J by 1 base, with 13 bases between. CDR3 in amino acids: CASQAPGGTDTQYF. CDR3 nucleotide sequence: TGTGCCAGCCAAGCACCGGGAGGCACAGATACGCAGTATTTT.

This chain links TRBV18 with TRBJ1-1, with D possibly TRBD1 on 6 matching bases. V lost 3 bases to trimming and J lost 3 bases, with 14 bases between them. The germline gives CDR1 KGHSH, CDR2 LQKENI. The CDR3 consists of 15 residues. For the CDR3, the DNA is TGTGCCAGCTCACCTCCGGACAGCTATTACACTGAAGCTTTCTTT. Translated: CASSPPDSYYTEAFF.

This clonotype was seen at least ten times. V and J are TRBV10-1 and TRBJ2-3, with TRBD2 as a possible D gene (6 bases). CDR3 length: 18 residues. V was trimmed by 0 bases and J by 2 bases, leaving 18 bases between them. Germline CDR1 and CDR2: WNHNN and SYGVQD (reference sequence). CDR3 in DNA: TGCGCCAGCAGTGAGTCCCGGCACGGGAGTATTATCACAGATACGCAGTATTTT. It translates to CASSESRHGSIITDTQYF.

This clonotype was recorded a few times. The chain carries TRBV6-2 or TRBV6-3 and TRBJ2-1, with D perhaps TRBD2 (6 bases). Trimming cost V 4 bases and J 7 bases, with 20 bases left between them. The germline CDR1 and CDR2 sequences are MNHEY and SVGEGT. The CDR3 has 16 residues. This CDR3 reads CASSFPGGLARNEQFF. In DNA form, the CDR3 reads TGTGCCAGCAGTTTCCCGGGCGGGCTAGCGAGAAATGAGCAGTTCTTC.

In this sample, this clonotype turned up many times. The chain recombines TRBV7-2 with TRBJ2-3; D unclear. Per the germline V gene, CDR1 is SGHTA and CDR2 is FQGNSA. V was clipped by 1 base and J by 5 bases, with 7 bases between them. The length of the CDR3 is 13 residues. Here the CDR3 DNA reads TGTGCCAGCAGCTTAGTTACGGGAGATACGCAGTATTTT. It is translated as CASSLVTGDTQYF.

This clonotype was seen ten or more times. The chain employs TRBV18 and TRBJ2-3; possible D gene TRBD2, 6 bases. The CDR3 has 14 residues. Trimming removed 4 bases at V and 3 bases at J, with 11 bases between. Germline CDR1 and CDR2: KGHSH and LQKENI. CDR3 bases: TGTGCCAGCTCACTTAGCGGCATTACAGATACGCAGTATTTT. This translates into CASSLSGITDTQYF.

Many counts were recorded for this clonotype. J is TRBJ2-2 and V is TRBV10-3, with D possibly TRBD1 on 6 matching bases. The CDR3 has 16 amino acids. Germline CDR1 is ENHRY and CDR2 is SYGVKD. V was pared by 3 bases and J by 1 base, with 12 bases between. CDR3: CAISDLVGQNTGELFF. Here the CDR3 DNA reads TGTGCCATCAGTGATTTAGTGGGACAGAACACCGGGGAGCTGTTTTTT.

The rearrangement uses TRBV7-9 and TRBJ1-1, with TRBD1 as a possible D gene (6 bases). Germline CDR1 is SEHNR and CDR2 is FQNEAQ (reference sequence). The CDR3 runs 15 residues. The V gene lost 4 bases and the J gene lost 0 bases, with 12 bases spanning the gap. The CDR3 reads CASSSNGQLNTEAFF. CDR3 nucleotides: TGTGCCAGCAGCTCAAATGGACAGTTGAACACTGAAGCTTTCTTT.

This clonotype was observed many times. This sequence joins TRBV3-1 and TRBJ1-6; 9 nucleotides match TRBD1. CDR3 length: 14 amino acids. Germline CDR1 reads LGHDT; CDR2 reads YNNKEL (reference sequence). After removal of 3 bases from V and 10 bases from J, the junction contained 4 bases not matched to a gene. CDR3 sequence reads: CASSQDRGWSPLHF. CDR3 coding DNA: TGTGCCAGCAGCCAGGACAGGGGTTGGTCACCCCTCCACTTT.

This clonotype has at least ten counts. The V call is TRBV7-6, the J call TRBJ1-1; a weak D match, TRBD1 (5 bases). Germline CDR1 is SGHVS and CDR2 is FNYEAQ. V gave up 5 bases and J gave up 6 bases, with 16 bases separating them. This CDR3 has 14 amino acids. CDR3 sequence (DNA): TGTGCCAGCAGCGCGCAGGGCTTTAGTTCTGAAGCTTTCTTT. This translates into CASSAQGFSSEAFF. The full variable domain, rest sourced from reference TRBV7-6 and TRBJ1-1, is GAGVSQSPRYKVTKRGQDVALRCDPISGHVSLYWYRQALGQGPEFLTYFNYEAQQDKSGLPNDRFSAERPEGSISTLTIQRTEQRDSAMYRCASSAQGFSSEAFFGQGTRLTVV.

This clonotype came up a few times. The J gene is TRBJ1-2, the V gene TRBV12-3 or TRBV12-4; a possible D gene is TRBD1 (6 bases). The CDR3 is 14 residues long. The germline V and J ends were trimmed by 3 bases and 8 bases, with 16 bases remaining between them. CDR3 bases: TGTGCCAGCAGTTTGACTCTCGGGGGCGGCGGCTACACCTTC. It encodes CASSLTLGGGGYTF.

Only a few counts were recorded for this clonotype. The chain couples TRBV3-1 to TRBJ2-1, with 9 nucleotides matching TRBD2. Looked up from germline, CDR1 is LGHDT and CDR2 is YNNKEL (reference sequence). Trimming took 1 base from V and 8 from J; bases not matched to a gene: 9. The CDR3 totals 16 residues. The CDR3 nucleotides read TGTGCCAGCAGCCAAGGCGGGAGGGCTGGGTTGTATGAGCAGTTCTTC. It translates to CASSQGGRAGLYEQFF.

V is TRBV7-3 and J is TRBJ2-2; D unresolved. The V gene's germline CDR1 is SGHTA and CDR2 FQGTGA. The CDR3 is made up of 14 amino acids. V was shortened by 5 bases and J by 9 bases, with 16 bases between the two germline ends. The DNA of the CDR3 is TGTGCCAGCAGCGTCCGGCTCCGACACCGGGAGCTGTTTTTT. It translates to CASSVRLRHRELFF.

There are many counts of this clonotype. The rearrangement uses TRBV24-1 and TRBJ1-1; D might be TRBD1 (5 bases). Between the trimmed V and J ends, which lost 0 bases and 8 bases, there was a span of 12 bases. The germline V gene encodes CDR1 KGHDR and CDR2 SFDVKD. The CDR3 runs 14 residues. CDR3 sequence: CATSDLHVHREAFF. The CDR3 DNA is TGTGCCACCAGTGATTTGCATGTTCACAGGGAAGCTTTCTTT.

This clonotype has at least ten counts. This sequence joins TRBV6-6 and TRBJ1-1; weak D call: TRBD1 (5 bases). V was cut by 4 bases and J by 2 bases, with 14 bases left in between. CDR3 size: 15 residues. The V gene's germline CDR1 is MNHNY and CDR2 SVGAGI (reference sequence). CDR3 sequence (DNA): TGTGCCAGCAGTTCGACCAGGGAGGTAAACACTGAAGCTTTCTTT. This gives the protein CASSSTREVNTEAFF.